The clone carrying this TCR beta chain has just a few counts. The length of the CDR3 is 16 residues. The V segment lost 1 base and the J segment 7 bases; nucleotides outside the gene matches: 13. Looked up from germline, CDR1 is SQVTM and CDR2 is ANQGSEA. This sample stems from a study of CD8 T cells in ankylosing spondylitis. In TCRdb, the 5' RACE reads were re-called with MiXCR into one record per CDR3 protein. Seen here are about 250,000 distinct CDR3 sequences, roughly 32% observed once, and the top ten hold approximately 4%. This sequence was found in a male donor with ankylosing spondylitis or in good health (not recorded which). This chain uses TRBV29-1 with TRBJ2-1; 7 bases align to TRBD1. Sequencing used blood, either unsorted or a sorted T cell fraction (not recorded which). The CDR3 nucleotides read TGCAGCGTTGAAGGTTACTCCGGGACAGCCGGGAATGAGCAGTTCTTC. Amino acids: CSVEGYSGTAGNEQFF.